The entry that follows covers one T cell receptor (beta chain) sequence. The data originate from a study of tumor-infiltrating lymphocytes in primary liver carcinoma. The investigators made TCR beta cDNA from 500 ng total RNA, using a constant-region primer. Sequencing libraries for TCR beta derived from three nested multiplex PCR rounds that used slightly modified ARM-PCR. The study ran its first two PCR rounds for roughly 10 cycles each, using TRBV1-TRBV30 forward primers and a C-beta reverse primer. From the multiplex PCR reads, TCRdb called clonotypes with MiXCR, one entry per CDR3 protein. The repertoire holds more than 55,000 distinct CDR3 sequences, less than 75% seen once, with approximately 50% in the top ten. Joint extraction of RNA and DNA used roughly 20-33 mg of bulk tissue that was unsorted. Germline CDR1 and CDR2: SQVTM and ANQGSEA. V gave up 7 bases and J gave up 12 bases, with 18 bases separating them. The CDR3 is 11 residues long.

Sequencing was carried out using liver tumor tissue from sampling region 2. The subset denotes: tumor region T2, inferior pole. The origin of this receptor is a man in his forties with primary liver carcinoma and hepatitis B virus infection. The chain uses TRBV29-1 and TRBJ1-2; TRBD1 might be the D (5 bases). CDR3 DNA: TGCAGCGGTCGACAGATCGATGACCACACCTTC. Encoded protein: CSGRQIDDHTF.